This T cell receptor (beta chain) was sequenced in a study of T cell responses to AZD1222 COVID-19 vaccine. Here immunoSEQ multiplex PCR was the method, and the copy in TCRdb shows in-frame clones only, minus some. The sample records roughly 120,000 clones, just over 85% being singletons. This CDR3 is built from 13 residues. CDR1 is SGHRS, CDR2 YFSETQ, per germline. Trimming left V 2 bases short and J 1 base short, with 5 bases between. This material consisted of peripheral blood, taken on day 0 of AZD1222 vaccination. J is TRBJ2-3 and V is TRBV5-1; tentative D call: TRBD2 (5 bases). The sequence came from an adult in good health. The CDR3 nucleotides are TGCGCCAGCAGCTTAGCGGGCACAGATACGCAGTATTTT. This codes for CASSLAGTDTQYF.